The clone carrying this T cell receptor beta chain was counted only a few times. Method: immunoSEQ multiplex PCR; TCRdb's copy keeps in-frame clones and lacks some. The table lists 100,000 to 150,000 clones, about 80% of them singletons, with approximately 12% in the top ten. This entry comes from a study of blood T cell repertoires in COVID-19. Study summary: The samples span acute and convalescent COVID-19 from the United States, Italy and Spain. The cDNA or gDNA used as material had been derived from T cells, B-cell-depleted T cells, or PBMCs.

CDR3 length equals 13 residues. CDR1 SGHVS and CDR2 FQNEAQ come from the germline V gene. V gave up 5 bases and J gave up 7 bases, with 9 bases separating them. V is TRBV7-8 and J is TRBJ1-6, with unresolved D. The sequence came from a man between 60 and 75 years old with acute or convalescent COVID-19. Sequencing was done on a sample of peripheral blood. This CDR3 is CASSLRLNSPLHF. The CDR3 DNA is TGTGCCAGCAGCCTTCGACTGAATTCACCCCTCCACTTT.